This T cell receptor (beta chain) is drawn from a study of early T cells in non-severe SARS-CoV-2 infection. The V gene's germline CDR1 is LGHNA and CDR2 YSLEER. V was clipped by 1 base and J by 9 bases, with 16 bases between them. The CDR3 length is 15 residues. This clonotype was seen many times. One entry per CDR3 protein, called by TCRdb with MiXCR from the 5' RACE reads. The sample gives tens of thousands of distinct CDR3 sequences, over 10% of which show up once; 5% to 7% is in the top ten. V and J are TRBV4-3 and TRBJ2-1, with D tentatively TRBD2 (6 bases). This specimen consisted of whole blood, obtained at baseline. This sequence originates from an adult who was a healthcare worker with PCR-confirmed SARS-CoV-2 infection or an uninfected control (not recorded which). The CDR3 here is CASSQGLAWEVEQFF. In DNA form, the CDR3 reads TGCGCCAGCAGCCAAGGATTAGCGTGGGAGGTTGAGCAGTTCTTC.